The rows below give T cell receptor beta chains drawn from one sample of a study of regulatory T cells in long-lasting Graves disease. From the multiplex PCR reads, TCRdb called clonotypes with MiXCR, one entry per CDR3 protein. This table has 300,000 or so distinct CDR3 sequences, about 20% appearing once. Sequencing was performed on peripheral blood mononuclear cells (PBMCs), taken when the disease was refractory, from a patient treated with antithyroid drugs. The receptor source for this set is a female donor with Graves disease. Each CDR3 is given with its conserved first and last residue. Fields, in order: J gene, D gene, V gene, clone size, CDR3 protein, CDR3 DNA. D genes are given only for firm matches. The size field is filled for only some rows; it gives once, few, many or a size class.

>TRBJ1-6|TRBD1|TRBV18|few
CASSSTGSNSPLHF
TGTGCCAGCTCTTCGACAGGGTCGAATTCACCCCTCCACTTT
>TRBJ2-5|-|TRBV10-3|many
CAISGGGKETQYF
TGTGCCATATCAGGGGGAGGTAAAGAGACCCAGTACTTC
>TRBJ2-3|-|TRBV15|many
CATSTRTANTDTQYF
TGTGCCACCAGCACAAGGACAGCGAACACAGATACGCAGTATTTT
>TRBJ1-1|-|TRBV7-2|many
CASSLQSVARAFF
TGTGCCAGCAGCTTACAGTCCGTAGCGCGAGCTTTCTTT
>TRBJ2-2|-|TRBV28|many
CASSLRVWGRDTGELFF
TGTGCCAGCAGTTTAAGGGTGTGGGGGCGCGACACCGGGGAGCTGTTTTTT
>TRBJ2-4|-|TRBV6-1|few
CASSDWTVGVIQYF
TGTGCCAGCAGTGACTGGACAGTTGGGGTCATTCAGTACTTC
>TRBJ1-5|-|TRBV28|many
CASSLGGRGNQPQHF
TGTGCCAGCAGTTTAGGGGGGAGGGGCAATCAGCCCCAGCATTTT
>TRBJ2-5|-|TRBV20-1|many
CSAWLGSGRETQYF
TGCAGTGCTTGGTTGGGCAGCGGAAGGGAGACCCAGTACTTC
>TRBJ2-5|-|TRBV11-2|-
CASSQNPGNQETQYF
TGCGCCAGCAGCCAGAATCCGGGGAACCAAGAGACCCAGTACTTC
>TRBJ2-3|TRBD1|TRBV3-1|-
CASSPGTGFFDTQYF
TGTGCCAGCAGCCCCGGGACAGGGTTTTTCGATACGCAGTATTTT
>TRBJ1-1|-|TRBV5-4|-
CASGGPNTEAFF
TGTGCCAGCGGCGGACCGAACACTGAAGCTTTCTTT
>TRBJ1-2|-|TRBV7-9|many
CASSLALGNGYTF
TGTGCCAGCAGCTTAGCGCTGGGAAATGGCTACACCTTC
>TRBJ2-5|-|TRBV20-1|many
CSATSVMQETQYF
TGCAGTGCTACTAGCGTTATGCAAGAGACCCAGTACTTC
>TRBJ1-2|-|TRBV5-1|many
CASSFSRDYGYTF
TGCGCCAGCAGCTTCTCGAGGGACTATGGCTACACCTTC
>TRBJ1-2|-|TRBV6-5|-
CASSYPPRGVYGYTF
TGTGCCAGCAGTTACCCGCCCCGGGGAGTTTATGGCTACACCTTC
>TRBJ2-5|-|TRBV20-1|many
CSADRGETQYF
TGCAGTGCTGACAGAGGAGAGACCCAGTACTTC
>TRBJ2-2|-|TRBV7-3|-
CASSLVGLSLNTGELFF
TGTGCCAGCAGCTTAGTAGGTTTGTCCCTAAACACCGGGGAGCTGTTTTTT
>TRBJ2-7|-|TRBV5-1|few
CASSFDPGTAGYEQYF
TGCGCCAGCAGCTTCGACCCCGGGACTGCCGGCTACGAGCAGTACTTC
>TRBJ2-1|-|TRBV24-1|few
CATSEGAFGGTYNEQFF
TGTGCCACCAGTGAGGGGGCCTTTGGAGGGACCTACAATGAGCAGTTCTTC
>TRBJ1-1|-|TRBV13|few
CASSLSSDSAFF
TGTGCCAGCAGTCTTAGTTCGGACTCAGCTTTCTTT
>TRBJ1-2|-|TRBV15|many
CAASTSGVHGYTF
TGTGCCGCAAGTACCTCAGGGGTCCATGGCTACACCTTC
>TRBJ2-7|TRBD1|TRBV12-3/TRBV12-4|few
CASSFNRGEQYF
TGTGCCAGCAGTTTTAACAGGGGCGAGCAGTACTTC
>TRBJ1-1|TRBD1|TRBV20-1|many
CSARDLSGGTGSEAFF
TGCAGTGCTAGAGATCTTTCAGGGGGCACGGGTAGTGAAGCTTTCTTT
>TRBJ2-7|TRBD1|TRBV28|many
CASRSGTGPYEQYF
TGTGCCAGCAGATCGGGGACAGGACCCTACGAGCAGTACTTC
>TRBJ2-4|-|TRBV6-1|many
CASGTGENIQYF
TGTGCCAGCGGCACAGGCGAAAACATTCAGTACTTC
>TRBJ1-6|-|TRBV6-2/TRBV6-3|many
CASSDSVTYNSPLHF
TGTGCCAGCAGTGATTCGGTTACCTATAATTCACCCCTCCACTTT
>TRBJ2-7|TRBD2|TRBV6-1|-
CASSPLAGGSMEQYF
TGTGCCAGCAGTCCCTTAGCGGGGGGCTCTATGGAGCAGTACTTC
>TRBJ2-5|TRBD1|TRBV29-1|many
CSVDRQGFETQYF
TGCAGCGTTGATCGACAGGGCTTTGAGACCCAGTACTTC
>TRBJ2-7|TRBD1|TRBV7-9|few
CASSAPGQGYYEQYF
TGTGCCAGCAGCGCCCCGGGACAGGGTTACTACGAGCAGTACTTC
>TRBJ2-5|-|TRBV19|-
CASSGTPEGTQYF
TGTGCCAGTAGCGGGACACCCGAGGGGACCCAGTACTTC
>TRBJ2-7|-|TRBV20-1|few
CSASGSYEQYF
TGCAGTGCCAGTGGCAGCTACGAGCAGTACTTC
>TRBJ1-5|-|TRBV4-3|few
CASSQDPWGGNQPQHF
TGCGCCAGCAGCCAAGACCCTTGGGGGGGGAATCAGCCCCAGCATTTT
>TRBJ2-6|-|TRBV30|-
CAWSVPFTRMASGANVLTF
TGTGCCTGGAGTGTACCCTTTACCAGGATGGCCTCTGGGGCCAACGTCCTGACTTTC
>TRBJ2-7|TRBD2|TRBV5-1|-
CASSPIAGGMYEQYF
TGCGCCAGCAGCCCGATAGCGGGAGGGATGTACGAGCAGTACTTC
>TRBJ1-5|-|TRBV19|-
CASSIRGVWQPQHF
TGTGCCAGTAGTATCCGTGGAGTCTGGCAGCCCCAGCATTTT
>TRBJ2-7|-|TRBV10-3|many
CATNPFYGGKTYEQYF
TGTGCCACCAATCCCTTCTACGGGGGCAAGACCTACGAGCAGTACTTC
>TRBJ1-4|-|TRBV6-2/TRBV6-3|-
CASSELGEKLFF
TGTGCCAGCAGTGAATTGGGTGAAAAACTGTTTTTT
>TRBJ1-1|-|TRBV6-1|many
CASSELARDSEAFF
TGTGCCAGCAGTGAACTAGCCCGGGACTCTGAAGCTTTCTTT
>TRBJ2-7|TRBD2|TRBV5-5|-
CASNQGPGGAYEQYF
TGTGCCAGCAACCAAGGACCGGGGGGGGCCTACGAGCAGTACTTC
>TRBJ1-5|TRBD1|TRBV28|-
CASSPPGQGHQPQHF
TGTGCCAGCAGTCCTCCGGGACAGGGTCATCAGCCCCAGCATTTT
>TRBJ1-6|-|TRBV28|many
CATQTPQQGVKALHF
TGTGCCACGCAAACCCCCCAGCAAGGGGTCAAGGCCCTCCACTTT
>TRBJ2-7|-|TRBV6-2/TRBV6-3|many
CASSETRDFSYEQYF
TGTGCCAGCAGTGAGACAAGGGACTTTTCCTACGAGCAGTACTTC
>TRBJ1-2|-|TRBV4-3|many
CASSQSEGRGYTF
TGCGCCAGCAGCCAATCAGAAGGGAGGGGCTACACCTTC
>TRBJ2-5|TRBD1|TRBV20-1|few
CSAPPGQGALETQYF
TGCAGTGCTCCCCCGGGACAGGGGGCGCTTGAGACCCAGTACTTC
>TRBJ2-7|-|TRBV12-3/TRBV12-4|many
CASSLGGMAEQYF
TGTGCCAGCAGTTTAGGGGGCATGGCCGAGCAGTACTTC
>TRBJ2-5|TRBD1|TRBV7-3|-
CASSSRDRGGIQGTQYF
TGTGCCAGCAGCTCGAGGGACAGGGGGGGGATCCAAGGGACCCAGTACTTC
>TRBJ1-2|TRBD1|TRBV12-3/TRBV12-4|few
CASCTGVTYGYTF
TGTGCCAGCTGTACAGGGGTTACATATGGCTACACCTTC
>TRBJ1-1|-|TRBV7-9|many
CASSPGGVGTEAFF
TGTGCCAGCTCACCCGGTGGGGTCGGCACTGAAGCTTTCTTT
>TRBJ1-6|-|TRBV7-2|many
CASGITGVNNSPLHF
TGTGCCAGCGGAATAACAGGCGTAAATAATTCACCCCTCCACTTT
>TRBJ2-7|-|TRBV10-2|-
CASSDPNLGGPRGIYEQYF
TGCGCCAGCAGTGACCCCAACCTGGGGGGACCGCGTGGCATCTACGAGCAGTACTTC
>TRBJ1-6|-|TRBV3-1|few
CASSQDRGWGSPLHF
TGTGCCAGCAGCCAAGACAGGGGTTGGGGTTCACCCCTCCACTTT